The entry that follows covers one T cell receptor (beta chain) sequence. What it binds is unknown. PCR amplification relied on 60 Vbeta primers (plus 13 Jbeta primers). The repertoire was sequenced with immunoSEQ multiplex PCR; TCRdb's copy has only in-frame clones and lacks some. Among about 120,000 clones listed, 80% were seen once. The record originates from a study of cytomegalovirus exposure and HLA in healthy donors. Study information: About 79 million unique TCRs from HLA-typed donors were held in an early data release.

Per the germline V gene, CDR1 is MRHNA and CDR2 is SNTAGT. CDR3 length: 13 amino acids. Trimming stripped 2 bases from V and 5 bases from J, with 9 bases between. Broader study findings: Later analysis placed DRB1 highest and HLA-C lowest in TCR association rates, which differed by HLA locus.

The donors gave bone marrow, and they were healthy. Sequenced: PBMCs. V usage is TRBV6-4 and J usage is TRBJ1-1; unclear D gene. This receptor was identified in a man aged 30 to 45 in good health and CMV-seropositive. The CDR3 DNA reads as TGTGCCAGCAGTGACACAGACGGAACTGAAGCTTTCTTT. It translates to CASSDTDGTEAFF.